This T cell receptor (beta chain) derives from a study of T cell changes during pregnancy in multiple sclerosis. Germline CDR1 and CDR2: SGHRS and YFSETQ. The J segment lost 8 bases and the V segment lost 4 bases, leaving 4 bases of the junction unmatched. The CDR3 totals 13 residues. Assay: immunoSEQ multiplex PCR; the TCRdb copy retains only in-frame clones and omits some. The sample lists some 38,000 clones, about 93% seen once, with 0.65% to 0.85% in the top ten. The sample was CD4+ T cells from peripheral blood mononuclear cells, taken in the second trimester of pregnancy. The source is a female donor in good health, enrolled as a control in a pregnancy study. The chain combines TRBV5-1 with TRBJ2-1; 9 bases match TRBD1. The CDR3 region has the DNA TGCGCCAGCAGCAAACAGGGGGCCGATGAGCAGTTCTTC. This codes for CASSKQGADEQFF.